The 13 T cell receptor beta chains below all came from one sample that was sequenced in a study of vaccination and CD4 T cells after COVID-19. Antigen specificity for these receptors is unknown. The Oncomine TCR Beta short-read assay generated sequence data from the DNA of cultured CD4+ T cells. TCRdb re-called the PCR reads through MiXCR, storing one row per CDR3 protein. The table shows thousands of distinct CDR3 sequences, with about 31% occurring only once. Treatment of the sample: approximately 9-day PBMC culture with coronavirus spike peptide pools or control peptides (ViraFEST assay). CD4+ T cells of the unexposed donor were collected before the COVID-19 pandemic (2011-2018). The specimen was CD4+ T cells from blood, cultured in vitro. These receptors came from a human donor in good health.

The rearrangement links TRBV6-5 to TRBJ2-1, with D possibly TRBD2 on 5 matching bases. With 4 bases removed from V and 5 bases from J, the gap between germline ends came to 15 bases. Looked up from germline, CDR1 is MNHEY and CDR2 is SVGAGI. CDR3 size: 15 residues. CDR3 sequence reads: CASSSASTMDNEQFF. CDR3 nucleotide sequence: TGTGCCAGCAGTTCGGCCTCGACTATGGACAATGAGCAGTTCTTC.

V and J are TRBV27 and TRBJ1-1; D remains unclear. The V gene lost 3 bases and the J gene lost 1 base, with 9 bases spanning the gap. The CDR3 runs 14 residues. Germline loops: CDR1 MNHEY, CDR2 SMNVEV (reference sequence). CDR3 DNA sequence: TGTGCCAGCAGTTTCGGGGTGTCGAACACTGAAGCTTTCTTT. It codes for CASSFGVSNTEAFF.

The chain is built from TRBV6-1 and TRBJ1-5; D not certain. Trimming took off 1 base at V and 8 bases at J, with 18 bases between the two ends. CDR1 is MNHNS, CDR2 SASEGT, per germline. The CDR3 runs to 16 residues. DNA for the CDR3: TGTGCCAGCAGTGAAGGACGGATACTGAATCAGAAGCCCCAGCATTTT. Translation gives CASSEGRILNQKPQHF.

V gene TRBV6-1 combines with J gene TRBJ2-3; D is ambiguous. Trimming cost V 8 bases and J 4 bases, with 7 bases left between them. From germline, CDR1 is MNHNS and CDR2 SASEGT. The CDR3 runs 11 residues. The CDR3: CASSSADTQYF. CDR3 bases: TGTGCCAGCTCAAGTGCAGATACGCAGTATTTT.

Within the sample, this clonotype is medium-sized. The CDR3, as DNA: TGCAGTGCTAGAGAGGTAGCGGGGGGGAGGACAGATACGCAGTATTTT. Translated, it gives CSAREVAGGRTDTQYF. The V gene is TRBV20-1, the J gene TRBJ2-3, with 11 nucleotides matching TRBD2. V shed 0 bases and J 3 bases; nucleotides not matched to a gene: 5. This CDR3 spans 16 amino acids. The V gene's germline CDR1 is DFQATT and CDR2 SNEGSKA (reference sequence).

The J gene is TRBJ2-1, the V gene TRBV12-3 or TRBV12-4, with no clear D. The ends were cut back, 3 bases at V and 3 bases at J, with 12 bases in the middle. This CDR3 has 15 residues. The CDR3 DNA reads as TGTGCCAGCAGTTTGAAGTCGGCAAACTACAATGAGCAGTTCTTC. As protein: CASSLKSANYNEQFF.

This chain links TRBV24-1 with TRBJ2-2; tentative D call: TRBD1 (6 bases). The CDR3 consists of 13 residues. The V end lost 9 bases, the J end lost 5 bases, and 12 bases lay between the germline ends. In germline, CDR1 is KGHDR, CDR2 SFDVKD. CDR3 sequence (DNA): TGTGCCACCCAGGGGAGTGGGACCGGGGAGCTGTTTTTT. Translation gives CATQGSGTGELFF.

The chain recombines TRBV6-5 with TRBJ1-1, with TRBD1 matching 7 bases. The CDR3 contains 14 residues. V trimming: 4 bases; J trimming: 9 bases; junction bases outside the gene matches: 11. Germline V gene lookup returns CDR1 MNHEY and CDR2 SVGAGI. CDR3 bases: TGTGCCAGCAGTTTGGGGGACAGATTATCCAAAGCTTTCTTT. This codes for CASSLGDRLSKAFF.

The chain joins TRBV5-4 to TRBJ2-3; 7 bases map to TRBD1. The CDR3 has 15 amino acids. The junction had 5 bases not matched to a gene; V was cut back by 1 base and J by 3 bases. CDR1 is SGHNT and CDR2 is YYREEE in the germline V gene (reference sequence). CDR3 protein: CASSLSGQNTDTQYF. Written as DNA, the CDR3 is TGTGCCAGCAGCTTGTCGGGACAGAATACAGATACGCAGTATTTT.

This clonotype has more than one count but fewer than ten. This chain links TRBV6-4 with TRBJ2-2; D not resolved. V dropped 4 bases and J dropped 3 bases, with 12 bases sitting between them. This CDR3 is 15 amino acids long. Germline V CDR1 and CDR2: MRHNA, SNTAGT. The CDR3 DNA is TGTGCCAGCAGTGCCGGGCAGGCAGACACCGGGGAGCTGTTTTTT. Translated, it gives CASSAGQADTGELFF.

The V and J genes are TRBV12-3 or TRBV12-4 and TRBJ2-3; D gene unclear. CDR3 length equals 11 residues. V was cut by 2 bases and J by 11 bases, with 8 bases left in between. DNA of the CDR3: TGTGCCAGCAGTTTATCGACCCGGCAGTATTTT. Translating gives CASSLSTRQYF.

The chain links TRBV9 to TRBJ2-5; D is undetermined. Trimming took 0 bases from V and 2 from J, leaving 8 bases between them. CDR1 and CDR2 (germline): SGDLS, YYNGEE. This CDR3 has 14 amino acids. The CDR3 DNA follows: TGTGCCAGCAGCGTAGGAAACAGACAAGAGACCCAGTACTTC. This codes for CASSVGNRQETQYF.

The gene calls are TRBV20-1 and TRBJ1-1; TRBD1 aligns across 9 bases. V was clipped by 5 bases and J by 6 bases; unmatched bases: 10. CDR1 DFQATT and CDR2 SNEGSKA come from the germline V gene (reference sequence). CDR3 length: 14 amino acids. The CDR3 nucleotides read TGCAGTGCTCACCGGGACAGGGTGGAAGCTGAAGCTTTCTTT. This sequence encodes CSAHRDRVEAEAFF.